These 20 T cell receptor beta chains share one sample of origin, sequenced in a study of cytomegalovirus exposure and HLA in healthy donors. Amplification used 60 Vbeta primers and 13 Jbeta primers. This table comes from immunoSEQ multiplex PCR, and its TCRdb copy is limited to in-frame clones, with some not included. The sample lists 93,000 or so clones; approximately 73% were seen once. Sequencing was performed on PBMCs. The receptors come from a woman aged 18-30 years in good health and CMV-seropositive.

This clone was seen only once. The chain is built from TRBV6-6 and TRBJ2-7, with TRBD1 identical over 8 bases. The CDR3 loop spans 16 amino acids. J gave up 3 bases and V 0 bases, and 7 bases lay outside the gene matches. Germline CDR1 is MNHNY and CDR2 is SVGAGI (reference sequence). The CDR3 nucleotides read TGTGCCAGCAGTTACTCGGGTGCGACAGGGGTCTACGAGCAGTACTTC. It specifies CASSYSGATGVYEQYF.

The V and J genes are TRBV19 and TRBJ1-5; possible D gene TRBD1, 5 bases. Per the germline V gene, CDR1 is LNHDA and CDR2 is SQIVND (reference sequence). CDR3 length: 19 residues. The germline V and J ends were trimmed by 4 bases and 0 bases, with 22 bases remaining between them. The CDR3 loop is CASSNTQRTTGISNQPQHF. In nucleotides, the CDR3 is TGTGCCAGTAGTAACACACAAAGGACAACAGGCATTAGCAATCAGCCCCAGCATTTT.

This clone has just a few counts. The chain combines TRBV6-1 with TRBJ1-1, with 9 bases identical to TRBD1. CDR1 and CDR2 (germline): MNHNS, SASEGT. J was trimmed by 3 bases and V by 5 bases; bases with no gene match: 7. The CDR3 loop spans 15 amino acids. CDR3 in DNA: TGTGCCAGCAGTTCTCGGAGGACAGGGGACACTGAAGCTTTCTTT. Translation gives CASSSRRTGDTEAFF.

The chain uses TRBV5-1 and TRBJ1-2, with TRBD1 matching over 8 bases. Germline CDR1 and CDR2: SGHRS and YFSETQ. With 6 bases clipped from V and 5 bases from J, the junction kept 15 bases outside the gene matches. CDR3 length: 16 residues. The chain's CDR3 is CASTLGGTGDLYGYTF. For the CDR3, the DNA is TGCGCCAGCACTCTGGGGGGGACAGGTGATTTGTATGGCTACACCTTC.

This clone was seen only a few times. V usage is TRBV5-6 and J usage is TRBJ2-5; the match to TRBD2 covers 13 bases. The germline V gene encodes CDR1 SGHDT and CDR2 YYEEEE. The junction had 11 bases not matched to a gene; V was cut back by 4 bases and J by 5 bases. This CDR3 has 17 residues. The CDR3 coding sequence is TGTGCCAGCAGCGCGGGGACTAGCGGGAAAGTCTTGGAGACCCAGTACTTC. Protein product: CASSAGTSGKVLETQYF.

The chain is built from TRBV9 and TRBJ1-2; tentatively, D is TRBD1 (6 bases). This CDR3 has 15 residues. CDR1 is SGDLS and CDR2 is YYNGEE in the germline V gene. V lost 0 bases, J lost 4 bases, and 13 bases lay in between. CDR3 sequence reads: CASSVGGGGVYGYTF. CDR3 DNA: TGTGCCAGCAGCGTAGGTGGAGGGGGGGTCTATGGCTACACCTTC. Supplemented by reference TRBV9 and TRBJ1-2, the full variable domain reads DSGVTQTPKHLITATGQRVTLRCSPRSGDLSVYWYQQSLDQGLQFLIQYYNGEERAKGNILERFSAQQFPDLHSELNLSSLELGDSALYFCASSVGGGGVYGYTFGSGTRLTVV.

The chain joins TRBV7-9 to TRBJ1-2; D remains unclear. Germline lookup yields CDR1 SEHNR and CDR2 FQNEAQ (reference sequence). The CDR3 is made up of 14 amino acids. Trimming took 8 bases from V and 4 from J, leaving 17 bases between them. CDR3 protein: CASRDARATYGYTF. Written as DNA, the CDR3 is TGTGCCAGCCGAGACGCGCGAGCGACCTATGGCTACACCTTC. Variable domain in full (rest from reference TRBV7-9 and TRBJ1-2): DTGVSQNPRHKITKRGQNVTFRCDPISEHNRLYWYRQTLGQGPEFLTYFQNEAQLEKSRLLSDRFSAERPKGSFSTLEIQRTEQGDSAMYLCASRDARATYGYTFGSGTRLTVV.

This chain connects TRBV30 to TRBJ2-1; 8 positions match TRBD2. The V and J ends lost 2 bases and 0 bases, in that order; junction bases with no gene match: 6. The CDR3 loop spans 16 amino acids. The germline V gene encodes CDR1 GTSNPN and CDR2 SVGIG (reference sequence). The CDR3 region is CAWSPGGASSYNEQFF. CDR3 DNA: TGTGCCTGGAGTCCCGGGGGGGCCAGCTCCTACAATGAGCAGTTCTTC.

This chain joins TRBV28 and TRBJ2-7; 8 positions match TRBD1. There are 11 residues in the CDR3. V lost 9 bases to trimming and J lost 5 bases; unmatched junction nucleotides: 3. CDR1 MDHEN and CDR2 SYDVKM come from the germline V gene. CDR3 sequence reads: CASRQGNEQYF. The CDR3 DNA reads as TGTGCCAGTAGACAGGGGAACGAGCAGTACTTC.

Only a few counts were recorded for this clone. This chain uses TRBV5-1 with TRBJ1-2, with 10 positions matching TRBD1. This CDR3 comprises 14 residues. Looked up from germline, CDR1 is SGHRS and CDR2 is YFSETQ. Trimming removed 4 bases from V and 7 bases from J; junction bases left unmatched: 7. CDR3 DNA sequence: TGCGCCAGCAGCGGAGGGACAGGGGAAGGTGGCTACACCTTC. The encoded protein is CASSGGTGEGGYTF.

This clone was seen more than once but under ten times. Here the CDR3 DNA reads TGTGCCAGCAGTTACGGGGGCCCCGGGACGGTGGGCGAGCAGTACTTC. Amino acid sequence: CASSYGGPGTVGEQYF. The rearrangement uses TRBV6-5 and TRBJ2-7, with D possibly matching TRBD1 (6 bases). V lost 2 bases to trimming and J lost 6 bases, with 20 bases between them. Germline CDR1 is MNHEY and CDR2 is SVGAGI. This CDR3 is 16 amino acids long.

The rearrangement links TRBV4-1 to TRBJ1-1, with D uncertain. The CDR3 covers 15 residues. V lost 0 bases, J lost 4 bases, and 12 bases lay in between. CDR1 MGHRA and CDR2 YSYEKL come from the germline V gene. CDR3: CASSQDQTSGTEAFF. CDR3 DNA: TGCGCCAGCAGCCAAGATCAGACCTCGGGCACTGAAGCTTTCTTT.

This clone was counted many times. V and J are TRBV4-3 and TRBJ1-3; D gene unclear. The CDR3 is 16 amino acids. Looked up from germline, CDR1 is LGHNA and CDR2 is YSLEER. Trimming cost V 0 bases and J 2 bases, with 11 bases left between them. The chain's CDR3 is CASSQDFPSAGNTIYF. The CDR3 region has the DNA TGCGCCAGCAGCCAAGATTTCCCCTCTGCTGGAAACACCATATATTTT.

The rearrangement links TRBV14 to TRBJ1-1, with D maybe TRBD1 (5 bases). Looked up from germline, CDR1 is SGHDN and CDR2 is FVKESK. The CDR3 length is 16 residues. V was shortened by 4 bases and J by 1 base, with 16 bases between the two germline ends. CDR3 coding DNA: TGTGCCAGCAGCCCATCCAGGGTCGAGAGGAACACTGAAGCTTTCTTT. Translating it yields CASSPSRVERNTEAFF.

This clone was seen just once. The CDR3 DNA sequence: TGCGCCAGCAGCCAAGTGGGCAGTAATGGCTACACCTTC. It is translated as CASSQVGSNGYTF. The rearrangement links TRBV4-1 to TRBJ1-2; no clear D gene. Per germline, CDR1 MGHRA and CDR2 YSYEKL. CDR3 length: 13 residues. Between the trimmed V and J ends, which lost 1 base and 6 bases, there was a span of 9 bases.

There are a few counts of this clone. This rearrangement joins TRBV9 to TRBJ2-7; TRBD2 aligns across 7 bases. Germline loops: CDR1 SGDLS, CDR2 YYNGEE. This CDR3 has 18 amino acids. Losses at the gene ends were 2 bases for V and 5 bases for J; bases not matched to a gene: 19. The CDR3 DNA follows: TGTGCCAGCAGCGTTCTCGGGGGGTCACTTTCTTTTCCCCACGAGCAGTACTTC. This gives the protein CASSVLGGSLSFPHEQYF.

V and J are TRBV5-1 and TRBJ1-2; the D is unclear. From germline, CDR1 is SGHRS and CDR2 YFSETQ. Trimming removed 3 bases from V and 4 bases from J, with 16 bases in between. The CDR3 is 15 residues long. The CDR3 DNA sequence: TGCGCCAGCAGCTCCACTGGCCCAGGTTCCTATGGCTACACCTTC. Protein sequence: CASSSTGPGSYGYTF.

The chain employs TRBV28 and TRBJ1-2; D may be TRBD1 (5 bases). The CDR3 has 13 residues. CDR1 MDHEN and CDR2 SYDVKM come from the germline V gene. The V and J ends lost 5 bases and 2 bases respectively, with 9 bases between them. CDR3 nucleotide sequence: TGTGCCAGCAGTCCGCCAGGGAACTATGGCTACACCTTC. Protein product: CASSPPGNYGYTF.

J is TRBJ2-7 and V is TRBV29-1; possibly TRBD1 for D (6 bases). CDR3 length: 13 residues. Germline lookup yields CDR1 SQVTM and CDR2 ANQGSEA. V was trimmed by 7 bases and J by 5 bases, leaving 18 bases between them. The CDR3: CSAQGKRYDEQYF. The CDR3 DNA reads TGCAGCGCCCAGGGGAAGAGGTACGACGAGCAGTACTTC.

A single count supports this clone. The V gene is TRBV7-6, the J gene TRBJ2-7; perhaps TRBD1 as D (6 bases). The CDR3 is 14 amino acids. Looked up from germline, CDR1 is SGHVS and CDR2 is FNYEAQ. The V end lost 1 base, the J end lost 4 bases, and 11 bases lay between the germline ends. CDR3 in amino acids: CASSLVRGGYEQYF. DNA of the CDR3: TGTGCCAGCAGCTTAGTCCGAGGGGGATACGAGCAGTACTTC.